This TCR beta chain was sequenced for a study of blood T cell repertoires in COVID-19 (dated by TCRdb to the early 2020s). Notes on the research overall: ImmuneRACE Cohort 3 recovered participants were defined by two consecutive negative NP/OP PCR tests, healthcare professional clearance, or symptom resolution. The repertoires were released in a freely available public database intended as a resource for research on the immune response to SARS-CoV-2. Sample metadata almost always included a de-identified subject ID, COVID-19 status, age in years and sex. The samples were drawn from two sources: the first 160 participants of the ongoing ImmuneRACE study, and 1,254 subjects contributed by 6 global collaborators. Samples covering the acute and convalescent phases of COVID-19 were provided by collaborators in the United States, Italy and Spain. Subjects who had been exposed to COVID-19, were actively infected with it, or had recovered from it provided the deeply sampled blood TCRbeta repertoires that made up the dataset. HLA class I and class II types, where available, came from metadata supplied by the sample provider rather than from assay-based typing. The prospective study material was composed of cDNA or gDNA derived from T cells, B-cell-depleted T cells, or PBMCs.

Worth noting for this clone: This receptor's antigen is unknown. Base qualities were left out, and no much larger clone turns up one base away.

The CDR3 spans 15 residues, from the cysteine through the phenylalanine. CDR3 DNA only is kept here, 45 bases in frame from base 1. After removal of 1 base from V and 6 bases from J, the junction retains 4 bases not matched to a gene. CDR1 and CDR2 are read off the germline V gene as MDHEN and SYDVKM. Study-wide conclusions, independent of this receptor: The quantity of clinical and demographic metadata differed by source and by participant and was supplied without curation.

Participants in the prospective study were enrolled through a virtual design, were aged about 18 to 90 years, and lived in roughly 25 United States geographic areas. In the prospective study, cohorts were assigned on the basis of participant-reported clinical history obtained from a screening survey and a study questionnaire. Each participant in the prospective study had whole blood, serum and a nasopharyngeal or oropharyngeal swab collected by mobile phlebotomists. Prospective study participants could optionally give additional blood draws and questionnaires over a roughly 2-month period. Before DNA extraction, prospective study blood samples were shipped either frozen or at room temperature. The immunoSEQ Assay, a bias-controlled multiplex PCR, was used to amplify TCRbeta CDR3 regions from genomic DNA. From the authors' description of their analysis: The number of nucleated cells in each sample was estimated from the amplification of reference gene primers within the assay. Sequence reads were collapsed and filtered to measure the absolute abundance of every unique TCRbeta CDR3 rearrangement. For each sample, productive Simpson clonality was calculated as the square root of Simpson's diversity index over productive rearrangements. TCRdb obtained this table from immuneACCESS and retained in-frame rearrangements with V and J assigned. These tables miss some clones; where compared with another copy, unresolved V genes account for less than half of the shortfall, and the remainder is unexplained. That table furnishes V, J and clone size, whereas the DNA furnished D and trimming. The table for this sample lists about 360,000 clones; 70% to 90% of them were counted only once. The ten most abundant clones make up less than 2.5% of the sample.

The source is a man aged 40-55 years in a cohort exposed to, infected with or recovered from COVID-19 (not recorded which). The specimen sequenced was PBMCs or T cells enriched from blood (not recorded which). The chain employs TRBV28 and TRBJ1-5; the junction holds 9 bases that match TRBD1. The sequenced DNA: TGTGCCAGCAGTTTATCGGGACAGGGTGTTCAGCCCCAGCATTTT. Translated, it gives CASSLSGQGVQPQHF. Extended through the reference TRBV28 and TRBJ1-5 proteins, this CDR3 yields the full variable domain: DVKVTQSSRYLVKRTGEKVFLECVQDMDHENMFWYRQDPGLGLRLIYFSYDVKMKEKGDIPEGYSVSREKKERFSLILESASTNQTSMYLCASSLSGQGVQPQHFGDGTRLSIL.